Listed here are 28 T cell receptor beta chains from one sample, sequenced in a study of immune characterization of retroperitoneal liposarcoma. TCRdb reprocessed the PCR reads via MiXCR and lists one record per CDR3 protein. The sample holds 10,000 to 13,000 distinct CDR3 sequences, 27% seen once. The sample consisted of tumor tissue. The receptors come from a male donor with retroperitoneal liposarcoma.

This clonotype is medium-sized in the sample. The chain carries TRBV6-1 and TRBJ2-5; D may be TRBD2 (5 bases). Germline-derived CDR1 and CDR2 are MNHNS and SASEGT. Trimming took off 1 base at V and 2 bases at J, with 11 bases between the two ends. The CDR3 loop spans 15 amino acids. The CDR3 loop reads CASSEEGVLQETQYF. CDR3 in DNA: TGTGCCAGCAGTGAAGAGGGAGTGCTGCAAGAGACCCAGTACTTC.

As regards this clonotype: This may arise from a read error, as a much more abundant clone is one base away. This chain's CDR3 is CASTVAGRNNEQYF. The CDR3 DNA follows: TGTGCCAGCACGGTAGCGGGGAGGAACAATGAGCAGTACTTC. The chain combines TRBV12-3 or TRBV12-4 with TRBJ2-5, with TRBD2 matching 8 bases. The junction had 15 bases not matched to a gene; V was cut back by 7 bases and J by 11 bases. This CDR3 spans 14 amino acids.

This clonotype turned up a few times. The CDR3 loop reads CASSLGQLGGEQFF. DNA of the CDR3: TGTGCCAGCAGCCTAGGACAGCTGGGGGGCGAGCAGTTCTTC. The rearrangement links TRBV7-3 to TRBJ2-1; D may match TRBD1 or TRBD2 (6 bases each). CDR1 and CDR2 (germline): SGHTA, FQGTGA. The CDR3 is 14 amino acids. Deletions cut 5 bases from V and 10 bases from J, with 18 bases between.

This clonotype was recorded a few times. The chain uses TRBV6-1 and TRBJ2-4, with a tentative D call TRBD2 (6 bases). The last part of the DNA fits TRBJ2-7 better; the J call may be wrong. The CDR3 runs to 14 residues. CDR1 is MNHNS, CDR2 SASEGT, per germline. CDR3 nucleotide sequence: TGTGCCAGCAGAGATTCCGGGAGCTCCTACGAGCAGTACTTC. It yields the protein CASRDSGSSYEQYF.

Only a few counts were recorded for this clonotype. The rearrangement uses TRBV7-6 and TRBJ2-1; no clear D gene. CDR1 is SGHVS and CDR2 is FNYEAQ in the germline V gene. This CDR3 region has 15 residues. The ends were cut back, 2 bases at V and 3 bases at J, with 11 bases in the middle. Here the CDR3 reads CASSLSPDVYNEQFF. In DNA form, the CDR3 reads TGTGCCAGCAGCTTATCGCCTGACGTCTACAATGAGCAGTTCTTC. Combining the CDR3 with reference TRBV7-6 and TRBJ2-1 gives the whole variable domain GAGVSQSPRYKVTKRGQDVALRCDPISGHVSLYWYRQALGQGPEFLTYFNYEAQQDKSGLPNDRFSAERPEGSISTLTIQRTEQRDSAMYRCASSLSPDVYNEQFFGPGTRLTVL.

This clonotype was found many times. The J gene is TRBJ2-3, the V gene TRBV25-1; D gene uncertain. The germline V gene encodes CDR1 MGHDK and CDR2 SYGVNS. This CDR3 is 12 amino acids long. Between the trimmed V and J ends, which lost 4 bases and 4 bases, there was a span of 6 bases. The CDR3 region has the DNA TGTGCCAGCAGTGTCTCCCCAGATACGCAGTATTTT. The encoded protein is CASSVSPDTQYF.

Many counts were recorded for this clonotype. The chain recombines TRBV6-1 with TRBJ2-1; D gene ambiguous. Germline values: CDR1 MNHNS, CDR2 SASEGT. The CDR3 is 15 residues long. The V end lost 0 bases, the J end lost 10 bases, and 16 bases lay between the germline ends. The CDR3 spells CASSEALTVAYEQFF. The DNA of the CDR3 is TGTGCCAGCAGTGAAGCGCTAACAGTCGCCTACGAGCAGTTCTTC.

The rearrangement links TRBV6-5 to TRBJ2-3; the match to TRBD1 covers 9 bases. This CDR3 contains 16 residues. V dropped 0 bases and J dropped 3; count of bases not matched to a gene: 4. Germline V gene lookup returns CDR1 MNHEY and CDR2 SVGAGI. The DNA for the CDR3 is TGTGCCAGCAGTTACTCCCCAGGGACAGGGACAGATACGCAGTATTTT. Translated, it gives CASSYSPGTGTDTQYF.

This clonotype has more than one count but fewer than ten. The genes are TRBV6-1 and TRBJ2-1, with no clear D. The CDR3 is made up of 13 amino acids. In germline, CDR1 is MNHNS, CDR2 SASEGT. V was pared by 6 bases and J by 13 bases, with 19 bases between. The CDR3 is CASRKQGLETQFF. The CDR3 DNA follows: TGTGCCAGCAGAAAACAAGGGTTGGAGACCCAGTTCTTC.

This clonotype has just a few counts. The chain uses TRBV6-1 and TRBJ2-4; 7 bases are shared with TRBD1. CDR3 length equals 14 residues. V lost 5 bases to trimming and J lost 13 bases; unmatched junction nucleotides: 14. Germline V gene sequence: CDR1 MNHNS, CDR2 SASEGT. Here the CDR3 DNA reads TGTGCCAGCAGTCTACAGGGGCGCGACGATGAGCAGTACTTC. It codes for CASSLQGRDDEQYF.

This clonotype is labeled as medium-sized. CDR3 coding DNA: TGTGCCAGCAGTGAATTGGTGAGCGAGCAGTACTTC. Translating it yields CASSELVSEQYF. The chain joins TRBV6-1 to TRBJ2-1; D is undetermined. Near its end, the DNA agrees better with TRBJ2-7, so the J call may be wrong. The CDR3 totals 12 residues. In germline, CDR1 is MNHNS, CDR2 SASEGT.

The sample holds a few counts of this clonotype. The rearrangement uses TRBV6-1 and TRBJ2-1; 7 positions match TRBD2. This CDR3 comprises 22 residues. Trimming cost V 6 bases and J 3 bases; bases outside gene matches: 29. The V gene's germline CDR1 is MNHNS and CDR2 SASEGT. CDR3 residues: CASSPGNTGTIRGRGLYNEQFF. CDR3 sequence (DNA): TGTGCCAGCAGCCCAGGCAATACTGGGACTATTAGGGGAAGGGGTCTCTACAATGAGCAGTTCTTC.

The chain recombines TRBV4-1 with TRBJ2-1; 7 nucleotides line up with TRBD1. This CDR3 is built from 14 residues. Germline loops: CDR1 MGHRA, CDR2 YSYEKL. V lost 1 base, J lost 10 bases, and 7 bases stayed unmatched. In nucleotides, the CDR3 is TGCGCCAGCAGCCAAGCGCCAAACAGGGGCGAGCAGTTCTTC. It translates to CASSQAPNRGEQFF.

This chain links TRBV6-8 with TRBJ1-4, with D possibly being TRBD1 (5 bases). CDR1 is MNHGY and CDR2 is SAAAGT in the germline V gene. Between the trimmed V and J ends, which lost 8 bases and 5 bases, there was a span of 9 bases. The CDR3 has 12 residues. Here the CDR3 DNA reads TGTGCCAGCCGCGGGGGGAATGAAAAACTGTTTTTT. Translating gives CASRGGNEKLFF.

This sequence joins TRBV6-1 and TRBJ1-2; no definite D call. The CDR3 spans 17 residues. Germline V gives CDR1 MNHNS, CDR2 SASEGT. V dropped 2 bases and J dropped 3 bases, with 19 bases sitting between them. The CDR3 sequence is CASSERYGSATYYGYTF. The CDR3 DNA sequence: TGTGCCAGCAGTGAAAGGTACGGGTCAGCAACTTACTATGGCTACACCTTC.

This clonotype was detected many times. The gene calls are TRBV6-6 and TRBJ2-3; tentatively, D is TRBD2 (6 bases). The CDR3 is 14 amino acids. The ends were cut back, 0 bases at V and 5 bases at J, with 9 bases in the middle. Germline loops: CDR1 MNHNY, CDR2 SVGAGI (reference sequence). CDR3 protein: CASSYSEGIDTQYF. The DNA for the CDR3 is TGTGCCAGCAGTTACTCGGAGGGGATAGATACGCAGTATTTT.

This clonotype is judged medium-sized. The J gene is TRBJ2-1, the V gene TRBV10-2, with D perhaps matching TRBD1 or TRBD2 (5 bases each). The length of the CDR3 is 12 residues. Germline values: CDR1 WSHSY, CDR2 SAAADI. V lost 8 bases and J 4 bases, leaving 9 bases between the germline ends. CDR3 DNA: TGCGCCAGCTACGAGGGGTACAATGAGCAGTTCTTC. Translated, it gives CASYEGYNEQFF.

The chain has TRBV6-1 and TRBJ2-3; possibly TRBD1 or TRBD2 for D (5 bases each). The CDR3 has 14 residues. From germline, CDR1 is MNHNS and CDR2 SASEGT. The V end was cut by 5 bases, the J end by 7 bases, with 16 bases between. The CDR3 reads CASSKGPLQNTQYF. The CDR3 DNA sequence: TGTGCCAGCAGTAAGGGACCCCTTCAAAATACGCAGTATTTT.

This clonotype has more than one count but fewer than ten. This chain connects TRBV6-1 to TRBJ1-2; D gene ambiguous. The V and J ends lost 5 bases and 4 bases respectively, with 8 bases between them. Germline loops: CDR1 MNHNS, CDR2 SASEGT. This CDR3 has 12 residues. The CDR3 DNA reads TGTGCCAGCAGTTATTTCCCCTATGGCTACACCTTC. Protein sequence: CASSYFPYGYTF.

There are many counts of this clonotype. V is TRBV7-3 and J is TRBJ2-1; D remains unclear. The CDR3 has 13 amino acids. Trimming shortened V by 5 bases and J by 13 bases, and 18 bases separated the two germline ends. CDR1 and CDR2 (germline): SGHTA, FQGTGA. CDR3 amino acids: CASSGGRQETQFF. The CDR3 DNA reads TGTGCCAGCAGCGGCGGACGACAAGAGACCCAGTTCTTC.

By share, this clonotype counts as medium-sized (0.01 to 0.1%). This sequence joins TRBV6-1 and TRBJ2-1; perhaps D is TRBD1 or TRBD2 (5 bases each). Germline V gene data show CDR1 as MNHNS and CDR2 as SASEGT. With 6 bases removed from V and 13 bases from J, the gap between germline ends came to 25 bases. The CDR3 runs 15 residues. The CDR3 coding sequence is TGTGCCAGCAGCGACCACATACTGCAATCCGGGGCCCAGTTCTTC. Translating gives CASSDHILQSGAQFF.

The chain links TRBV7-2 to TRBJ1-4; D is unclear. CDR1 and CDR2 (germline): SGHTA, FQGNSA. The CDR3 length is 15 residues. Trimming left V 1 base short and J 8 bases short, with 14 bases between. CDR3 in DNA: TGTGCCAGCAGCTTAGGATTTAGGGCTTACGAAAAACTGTTTTTT. It specifies CASSLGFRAYEKLFF.

This clonotype is categorized as medium-sized. J is TRBJ2-1 and V is TRBV6-1; D gene ambiguous. The J call is in doubt because the DNA end fits TRBJ2-7 better. The germline V gene encodes CDR1 MNHNS and CDR2 SASEGT. This CDR3 has 13 amino acids. The DNA for the CDR3 is TGTGCCAGCAGTGAAGGTGGCAGGTACGAGCAGTACTTC. This gives the protein CASSEGGRYEQYF.

The chain is built from TRBV6-1 and TRBJ2-5; 7 bases agree with TRBD2. The J call is doubtful: the DNA matches TRBJ2-7 better. This CDR3 contains 15 residues. Per the germline V gene, CDR1 is MNHNS and CDR2 is SASEGT. CDR3 DNA: TGTGCCAGCAGCATTAGCGGGCATGACTCCTACGAGCAGTACTTC. It translates to CASSISGHDSYEQYF.

The chain links TRBV6-6 to TRBJ2-4, with 9 bases that match TRBD2. The CDR3 covers 17 residues. CDR1 and CDR2 from the germline V gene are MNHNY and SVGAGI (reference sequence). V lost 0 bases and J lost 13; bases outside the gene matches: 16. CDR3 coding DNA: TGTGCCAGCAGTTACTCGATGTCTAGCGGGGTGTACAATGAGCAGTACTTC. Translating gives CASSYSMSSGVYNEQYF.

This clonotype has a handful of counts. The rearrangement links TRBV6-6 to TRBJ2-5, with 10 bases matching TRBD2. The J call may be wrong; the DNA end is better matched by TRBJ2-1. The CDR3 covers 15 residues. Germline V lookup: CDR1 MNHNY, CDR2 SVGAGI (reference sequence). In DNA, the CDR3 is TGTGCCAGCAGTGCCCCCCTAGCGGGAGAGAATGAGCAGTTCTTC. Amino acid sequence: CASSAPLAGENEQFF.

This clonotype was picked up many times. The rearrangement uses TRBV7-2 and TRBJ1-1; no firm D call. This CDR3 has 13 residues. Germline V CDR1 and CDR2: SGHTA, FQGNSA. The V end was cut by 5 bases, the J end by 1 base, with 8 bases between. The CDR3 bases are TGTGCCAGCAGCGTCCGGAGGAACACTGAAGCTTTCTTT. Its protein product is CASSVRRNTEAFF.

Relative to its sample, this clonotype is medium-sized. The chain links TRBV6-6 to TRBJ2-1, with 11 positions matching TRBD2. The J call is uncertain, as TRBJ2-7 better fits the DNA end. Germline V lookup: CDR1 MNHNY, CDR2 SVGAGI (reference sequence). The CDR3 totals 15 residues. CDR3 sequence reads: CASSYLGLADYEQYF. CDR3 nucleotide sequence: TGTGCCAGCAGTTACTTGGGACTAGCGGATTACGAGCAGTACTTC.